This T cell receptor (beta chain) was recorded in a study of shared clonotypes between healthy human individuals. Several immunoSEQ plates held equal portions of the genomic DNA taken from each subset. Using immunoSEQ multiplex PCR, the repertoire was profiled, and TCRdb retains in-frame clones only, with some absent. The table shows more than 2 million clones, with 85% to 95% occurring only once. The investigators split CD4+ cells into a CD45RA+ naive subset and a CD45RA-negative memory subset. Source material: naive CD4+ T cells sorted from blood. The subset is: CD45RA+ positively selected. This clonotype originated in a young man in good health.

The CDR3 DNA is TGTGCCAGCAGCTTCATGGCCGAGGAAGCTTTCTTT. Its translation: CASSFMAEEAFF. The chain joins TRBV5-4 to TRBJ1-1; no definite D call. Trimming removed 2 bases from V and 8 bases from J, with 10 bases in between. The CDR3 is made up of 12 amino acids. Germline assignment: CDR1 SGHNT and CDR2 YYREEE (reference sequence).